The 16 T cell receptor beta chains reported below all come from one sample, sequenced in a study of breast tumors, draining lymph nodes, adjacent tissues. TCRdb reanalysed the multiplex PCR reads using MiXCR and keeps one entry per CDR3 protein. The sample consists of 100,000 to 150,000 distinct CDR3 sequences, around 20% of them appearing once. The lymph nodes were axillary draining lymph nodes from breast cancer patients. The sequenced material came from axillary lymph node tissue. These receptors all come from a female donor with breast cancer. Some clones in this sample may be carry-over from other donors' samples.

The table lists this clonotype with many counts. The chain employs TRBV4-1 and TRBJ2-1; 11 bases agree with TRBD2. This CDR3 is 17 amino acids long. Germline CDR1 reads MGHRA; CDR2 reads YSYEKL. Trimming cost V 0 bases and J 6 bases; bases outside gene matches: 7. CDR3 nucleotide sequence: TGCGCCAGCAGCCAAGACATACTAGCGGGAGAAGTCAATGAGCAGTTCTTC. Translated: CASSQDILAGEVNEQFF.

This clonotype was seen ten or more times. The chain uses TRBV11-2 and TRBJ2-7, with 11 bases lining up with TRBD1. The CDR3 loop spans 17 amino acids. Germline CDR1 SGHAT, CDR2 FQNNGV. Trimming took 1 base from V and 7 from J; bases not matched to a gene: 12. CDR3 bases: TGTGCCAGCAGCTTAGGTATAGGCCGGGACAGGGGGGAAGAGCAGTACTTC. Translating it yields CASSLGIGRDRGEEQYF.

As to this clonotype: The CDR3 ends on some other residue instead of the conserved phenylalanine or tryptophan, so this is likely a read error. This chain joins TRBV7-2 and TRBJ2-7, with D perhaps matching TRBD1 (5 bases). Germline assignment: CDR1 SGHTA and CDR2 FQGNSA. The CDR3 is made up of 13 amino acids. V was pared by 5 bases and J by 3 bases, with 11 bases between. CDR3 protein: CASSLRQSYEQYL. CDR3 coding DNA: TGTGCCAGCAGCCTCCGACAGAGCTACGAGCAGTACCTC.

This clonotype was found many times. The chain combines TRBV20-1 with TRBJ2-7, with TRBD1 as a possible D gene (6 bases). The germline V gene encodes CDR1 DFQATT and CDR2 SNEGSKA (reference sequence). The V gene lost 4 bases and the J gene lost 5 bases, with 12 bases spanning the gap. This CDR3 is 12 amino acids long. In DNA, the CDR3 is TGCAGTGCTACCACAGGGTTCGACGAGCAGTACTTC. Translating it yields CSATTGFDEQYF.

This clonotype has only a few counts. The junction and the germline gene differ at one end; a read error may be behind it. This chain connects TRBV7-2 to TRBJ2-1; 9 bases are shared with TRBD2. This CDR3 contains 15 residues. Germline V gene sequence: CDR1 SGHTA, CDR2 FQGNSA. The CDR3 protein is CASGLRREGQNEQFF. CDR3 nucleotide sequence: TGTGCCAGCGGCTTACGGCGGGAGGGCCAAAATGAGCAGTTCTTC.

This clonotype was counted many times. The chain couples TRBV27 to TRBJ2-1; the D is unclear. The germline V gene has CDR1 MNHEY and CDR2 SMNVEV (reference sequence). The V gene lost 2 bases and the J gene lost 7 bases, with 9 bases spanning the gap. The CDR3 covers 13 residues. The CDR3 region is CASSLQVRNEQFF. The CDR3 DNA is TGTGCCAGCAGTTTACAAGTGCGGAATGAGCAGTTCTTC.

This clonotype showed up many times. The chain recombines TRBV25-1 with TRBJ1-3; D is perhaps TRBD1 (5 bases). The V gene lost 6 bases and the J gene lost 1 base, with 13 bases spanning the gap. There are 15 residues in the CDR3. CDR1 and CDR2 (germline): MGHDK, SYGVNS. The CDR3 DNA is TGTGCCAGCAGGGGTCCAGGGTGGTCTGGAAACACCATATATTTT. It translates to CASRGPGWSGNTIYF.

This clonotype was seen a few times. The genes are TRBV28 and TRBJ2-3, with TRBD2 as a possible D gene (6 bases). CDR1 and CDR2 (germline): MDHEN, SYDVKM. The CDR3 contains 16 residues. Trimming took off 3 bases at V and 0 bases at J, with 13 bases between the two ends. This CDR3 is CASSFVTSRSTDTQYF. The CDR3 nucleotides read TGTGCCAGCAGTTTCGTTACTAGCAGAAGCACAGATACGCAGTATTTT.

As for this clonotype: This may be a read error: a much more frequent sequence differs by one nucleotide. The chain employs TRBV19 and TRBJ2-7; 12 bases map to TRBD1. The CDR3 runs to 15 residues. Germline V gives CDR1 LNHDA, CDR2 SQIVND (reference sequence). J was trimmed by 5 bases and V by 4 bases; bases with no gene match: 6. CDR3 nucleotide sequence: TGTGCCAGTAGTACTGGGGACAGGGGGCGTCACGAGCAGTACTTC. Protein sequence: CASSTGDRGRHEQYF.

This clonotype was detected ten times or more. J is TRBJ2-2 and V is TRBV10-1; no firm D call. Trimming removed 3 bases from V and 6 bases from J, with 8 bases in between. This CDR3 region has 13 residues. The germline CDR1 and CDR2 sequences are WNHNN and SYGVQD (reference sequence). The CDR3 region has the DNA TGCGCCAGCAGTGAACAGTTAGCCGGGGAGCTGTTTTTT. Translated, it gives CASSEQLAGELFF.

This clonotype has a count of ten or more. The chain is built from TRBV5-1 and TRBJ2-3; unclear D gene. Per germline, CDR1 SGHRS and CDR2 YFSETQ. Between the trimmed V and J ends, which lost 0 bases and 2 bases, there was a span of 10 bases. The CDR3 covers 15 residues. The CDR3 region is CASSLARSVTDTQYF. Written as DNA, the CDR3 is TGCGCCAGCAGCTTGGCAAGGTCCGTCACAGATACGCAGTATTTT.

This clonotype was detected ten times or more. This chain joins TRBV20-1 and TRBJ2-3; D uncertain. Germline CDR1 is DFQATT and CDR2 is SNEGSKA (reference sequence). V lost 3 bases and J lost 4, with 8 bases in between. The CDR3 has 12 residues. The CDR3 nucleotides read TGCAGTGCTAGCGTACTTGCAGATACGCAGTATTTT. Translating it yields CSASVLADTQYF.

This clonotype was found many times. The chain is built from TRBV20-1 and TRBJ1-2; 8 bases match TRBD1. Germline V CDR1 and CDR2: DFQATT, SNEGSKA (reference sequence). The CDR3 is made up of 14 amino acids. Germline trimming cut 6 bases from V and 2 bases from J; bases unmatched to any gene: 8. CDR3 in amino acids: CSAPENRGNYGYTF. The DNA of the CDR3 is TGCAGTGCGCCCGAGAACAGGGGGAACTATGGCTACACCTTC.

This clonotype was recorded many times. This chain uses TRBV20-1 with TRBJ2-3, with D unresolved. Trimming cost V 4 bases and J 4 bases, with 12 bases left between them. The CDR3 sequence is 13 residues long. Germline V gene data show CDR1 as DFQATT and CDR2 as SNEGSKA (reference sequence). The CDR3 nucleotides are TGCAGTGCTATGGCGGCGTCCGCAGATACGCAGTATTTT. Protein: CSAMAASADTQYF.

The genes are TRBV5-4 and TRBJ2-1; 9 nucleotides match TRBD1. This CDR3 region has 15 residues. Germline CDR1 is SGHNT and CDR2 is YYREEE (reference sequence). The V gene end was trimmed by 3 bases and the J gene end by 6 bases; junction bases not matched to a gene: 7. DNA for the CDR3: TGTGCCAGCAGCTCGACAGGGGGTATTCCCAATGAGCAGTTCTTC. Translation: CASSSTGGIPNEQFF.

Ten or more counts support this clonotype. The rearrangement joins TRBV28 to TRBJ2-7, with 10 nucleotides matching TRBD1. The length of the CDR3 is 14 residues. Germline lookup yields CDR1 MDHEN and CDR2 SYDVKM. Trimming took 5 bases from V and 5 from J; bases not matched to a gene: 6. The CDR3 DNA follows: TGTGCCAGCAGTCCTCGACAGGGGGCCCACGAGCAGTACTTC. Amino acid sequence: CASSPRQGAHEQYF.